The present T cell receptor (beta chain) was sequenced within a study of blood T cell repertoires in COVID-19. CDR3 length: 12 residues. V gave up 4 bases and J gave up 0 bases, with 6 bases separating them. The V gene's germline CDR1 is SQVTM and CDR2 ANQGSEA. Enrolled during active infection, Seattle patients were then followed longitudinally. Repertoires were generated with immunoSEQ multiplex PCR, while TCRdb's copy carries only in-frame clones and drops some. The table lists hundreds of thousands of clones, about 86% of them singletons. Sequencing used peripheral blood. The receptor's source is a woman aged 70 to 79 with COVID-19, enrolled during active disease. V is TRBV29-1 and J is TRBJ1-1; maybe TRBD1 (6 bases). DNA of the CDR3: TGCAGCGTTGGGACAGTGAACACTGAAGCTTTCTTT. It translates to CSVGTVNTEAFF.